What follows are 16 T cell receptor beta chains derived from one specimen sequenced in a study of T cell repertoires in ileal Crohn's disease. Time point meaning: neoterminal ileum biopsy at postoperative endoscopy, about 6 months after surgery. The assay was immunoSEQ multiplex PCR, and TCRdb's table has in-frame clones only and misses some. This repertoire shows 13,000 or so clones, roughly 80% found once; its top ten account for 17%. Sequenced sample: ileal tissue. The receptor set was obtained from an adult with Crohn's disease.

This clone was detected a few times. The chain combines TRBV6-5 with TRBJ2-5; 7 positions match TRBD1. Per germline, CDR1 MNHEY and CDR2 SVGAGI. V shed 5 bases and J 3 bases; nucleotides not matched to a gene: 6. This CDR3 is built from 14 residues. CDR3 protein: CASSPTGREETQYF. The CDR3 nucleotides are TGTGCCAGCAGTCCGACAGGGAGAGAAGAGACCCAGTACTTC.

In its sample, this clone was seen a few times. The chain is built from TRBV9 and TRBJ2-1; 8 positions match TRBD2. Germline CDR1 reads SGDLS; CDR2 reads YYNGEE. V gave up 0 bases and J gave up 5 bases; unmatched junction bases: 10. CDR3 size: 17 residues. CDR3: CASSVDLQAGANNEQFF. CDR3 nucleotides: TGTGCCAGCAGCGTAGATCTACAAGCGGGGGCTAACAATGAGCAGTTCTTC. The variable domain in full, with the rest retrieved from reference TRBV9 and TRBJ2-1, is DSGVTQTPKHLITATGQRVTLRCSPRSGDLSVYWYQQSLDQGLQFLIQYYNGEERAKGNILERFSAQQFPDLHSELNLSSLELGDSALYFCASSVDLQAGANNEQFFGPGTRLTVL.

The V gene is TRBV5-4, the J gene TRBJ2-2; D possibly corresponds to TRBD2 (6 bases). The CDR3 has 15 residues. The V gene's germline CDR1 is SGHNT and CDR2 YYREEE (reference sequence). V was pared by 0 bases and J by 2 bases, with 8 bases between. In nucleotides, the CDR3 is TGTGCCAGCAGCTTGGCGGCGGGAAACACCGGGGAGCTGTTTTTT. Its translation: CASSLAAGNTGELFF. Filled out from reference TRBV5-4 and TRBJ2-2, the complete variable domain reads ETGVTQSPTHLIKTRGQQVTLRCSSQSGHNTVSWYQQALGQGPQFIFQYYREEENGRGNFPPRFSGLQFPNYSSELNVNALELDDSALYLCASSLAAGNTGELFFGEGSRLTVL.

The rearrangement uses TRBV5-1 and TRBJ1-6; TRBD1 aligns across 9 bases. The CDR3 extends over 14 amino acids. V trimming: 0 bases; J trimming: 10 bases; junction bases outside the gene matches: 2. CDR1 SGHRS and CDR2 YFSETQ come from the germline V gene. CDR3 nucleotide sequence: TGCGCCAGCAGCTTGGGGACAGGGGAATCACCCCTCCACTTT. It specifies CASSLGTGESPLHF.

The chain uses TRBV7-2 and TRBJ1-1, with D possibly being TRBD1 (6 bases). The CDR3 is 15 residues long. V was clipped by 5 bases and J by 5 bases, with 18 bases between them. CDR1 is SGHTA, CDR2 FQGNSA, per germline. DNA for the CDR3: TGTGCCAGCAGCCCCCGGGAGGGGGTTGGAACTGAAGCTTTCTTT. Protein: CASSPREGVGTEAFF.

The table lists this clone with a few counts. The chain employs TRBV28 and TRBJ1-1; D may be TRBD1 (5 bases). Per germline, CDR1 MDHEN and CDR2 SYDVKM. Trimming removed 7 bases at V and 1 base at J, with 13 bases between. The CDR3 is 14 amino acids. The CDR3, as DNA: TGTGCCAGCAATCAATTCGACAGGAACACTGAAGCTTTCTTT. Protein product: CASNQFDRNTEAFF.

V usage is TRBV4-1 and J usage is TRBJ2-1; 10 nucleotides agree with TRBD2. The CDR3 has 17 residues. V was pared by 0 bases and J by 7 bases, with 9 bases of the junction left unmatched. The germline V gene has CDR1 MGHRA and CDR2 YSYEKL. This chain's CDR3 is CASSQELAGPGWNEQFF. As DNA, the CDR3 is TGCGCCAGCAGCCAAGAACTAGCGGGACCAGGGTGGAATGAGCAGTTCTTC.

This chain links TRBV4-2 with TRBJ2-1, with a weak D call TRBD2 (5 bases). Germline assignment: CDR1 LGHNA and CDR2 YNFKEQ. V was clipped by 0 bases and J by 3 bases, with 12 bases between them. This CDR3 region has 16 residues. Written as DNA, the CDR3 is TGTGCCAGCAGCCAAGATGAGGGAAAGGGCTACAATGAGCAGTTCTTC. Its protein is CASSQDEGKGYNEQFF.

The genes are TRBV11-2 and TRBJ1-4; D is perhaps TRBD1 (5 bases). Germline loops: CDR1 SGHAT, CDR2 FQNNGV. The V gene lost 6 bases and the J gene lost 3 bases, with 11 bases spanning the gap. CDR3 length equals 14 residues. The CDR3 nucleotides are TGTGCCAGCAGATCCTCGGGGGCTAATGAAAAACTGTTTTTT. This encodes CASRSSGANEKLFF.

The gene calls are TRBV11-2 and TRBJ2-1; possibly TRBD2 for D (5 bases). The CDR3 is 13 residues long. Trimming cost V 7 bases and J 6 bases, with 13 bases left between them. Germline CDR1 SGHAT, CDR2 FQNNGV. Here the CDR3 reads CASTLGLLNEQFF. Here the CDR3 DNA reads TGTGCCAGCACCCTTGGACTCCTCAATGAGCAGTTCTTC.

Written as DNA, the CDR3 is TGTGCCATCAGTGATAGGGACTACCGGTACGAGCAGTACTTC. Amino acid sequence: CAISDRDYRYEQYF. The rearrangement uses TRBV10-3 and TRBJ2-5; 7 nucleotides agree with TRBD2. The J call is doubtful: the DNA matches TRBJ2-7 better. The CDR3 is 14 amino acids. CDR1 and CDR2 from the germline V gene are ENHRY and SYGVKD.

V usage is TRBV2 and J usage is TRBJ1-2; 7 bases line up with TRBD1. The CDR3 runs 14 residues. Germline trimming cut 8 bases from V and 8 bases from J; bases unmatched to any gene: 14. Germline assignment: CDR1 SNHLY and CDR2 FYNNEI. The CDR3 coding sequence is TGTGCCAGCGATACCCGGACAGGACTAACAGGCTACACCTTC. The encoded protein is CASDTRTGLTGYTF. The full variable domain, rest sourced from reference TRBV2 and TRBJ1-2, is EPEVTQTPSHQVTQMGQEVILRCVPISNHLYFYWYRQILGQKVEFLVSFYNNEISEKSEIFDDQFSVERPDGSNFTLKIRSTKLEDSAMYFCASDTRTGLTGYTFGSGTRLTVV.

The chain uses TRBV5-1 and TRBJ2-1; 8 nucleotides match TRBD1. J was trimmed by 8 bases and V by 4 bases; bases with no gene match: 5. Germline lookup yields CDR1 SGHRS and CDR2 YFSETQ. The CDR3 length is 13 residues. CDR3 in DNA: TGCGCCAGCAGCACGGACAGGGTGCATGAGCAGTTCTTC. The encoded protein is CASSTDRVHEQFF.

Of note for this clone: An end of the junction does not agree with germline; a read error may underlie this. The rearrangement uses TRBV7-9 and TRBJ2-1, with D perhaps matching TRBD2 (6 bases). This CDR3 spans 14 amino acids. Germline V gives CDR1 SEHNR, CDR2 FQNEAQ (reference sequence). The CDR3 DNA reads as TGTGCCAGCGGACGGGACTCCTCCGACAATGAGCAGTTCTTC. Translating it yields CASGRDSSDNEQFF.

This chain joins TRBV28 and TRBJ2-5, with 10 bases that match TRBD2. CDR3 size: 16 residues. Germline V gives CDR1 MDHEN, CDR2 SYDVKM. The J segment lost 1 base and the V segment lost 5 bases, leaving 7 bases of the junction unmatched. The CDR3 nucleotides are TGTGCCAGCAGTCCGGTTCTAGCGGGGGTCCAAGAGACCCAGTACTTC. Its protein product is CASSPVLAGVQETQYF.

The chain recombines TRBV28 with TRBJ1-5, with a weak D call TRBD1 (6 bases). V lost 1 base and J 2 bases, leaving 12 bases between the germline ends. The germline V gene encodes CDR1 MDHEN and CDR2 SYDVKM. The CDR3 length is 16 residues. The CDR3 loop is CASSLLGGGRNQPQHF. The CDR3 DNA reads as TGTGCCAGCAGTTTATTAGGGGGTGGGCGCAATCAGCCCCAGCATTTT.